This T cell receptor (beta chain) was identified during a study of control samples from healthy donors and cancer patients. The CDR3 has 15 amino acids. Trimming pared 1 base from V and 0 bases from J, leaving 10 bases between. Germline CDR1 reads LNHNV; CDR2 reads YYDKDF (reference sequence). The protocol was immunoSEQ multiplex PCR, while the TCRdb copy is restricted to in-frame clones and leaves out a portion. Of some 51,000 clones listed, roughly 95% are singletons. The chain links TRBV15 to TRBJ2-7; the D is unclear. The sample taken for sequencing was blood. The clonotype originates from a woman between 18 and 30 years old in good health. CDR3 sequence reads: CATSRGTGSSYEQYF. CDR3 nucleotide sequence: TGTGCCACCAGCAGAGGGACCGGATCCTCCTACGAGCAGTACTTC.